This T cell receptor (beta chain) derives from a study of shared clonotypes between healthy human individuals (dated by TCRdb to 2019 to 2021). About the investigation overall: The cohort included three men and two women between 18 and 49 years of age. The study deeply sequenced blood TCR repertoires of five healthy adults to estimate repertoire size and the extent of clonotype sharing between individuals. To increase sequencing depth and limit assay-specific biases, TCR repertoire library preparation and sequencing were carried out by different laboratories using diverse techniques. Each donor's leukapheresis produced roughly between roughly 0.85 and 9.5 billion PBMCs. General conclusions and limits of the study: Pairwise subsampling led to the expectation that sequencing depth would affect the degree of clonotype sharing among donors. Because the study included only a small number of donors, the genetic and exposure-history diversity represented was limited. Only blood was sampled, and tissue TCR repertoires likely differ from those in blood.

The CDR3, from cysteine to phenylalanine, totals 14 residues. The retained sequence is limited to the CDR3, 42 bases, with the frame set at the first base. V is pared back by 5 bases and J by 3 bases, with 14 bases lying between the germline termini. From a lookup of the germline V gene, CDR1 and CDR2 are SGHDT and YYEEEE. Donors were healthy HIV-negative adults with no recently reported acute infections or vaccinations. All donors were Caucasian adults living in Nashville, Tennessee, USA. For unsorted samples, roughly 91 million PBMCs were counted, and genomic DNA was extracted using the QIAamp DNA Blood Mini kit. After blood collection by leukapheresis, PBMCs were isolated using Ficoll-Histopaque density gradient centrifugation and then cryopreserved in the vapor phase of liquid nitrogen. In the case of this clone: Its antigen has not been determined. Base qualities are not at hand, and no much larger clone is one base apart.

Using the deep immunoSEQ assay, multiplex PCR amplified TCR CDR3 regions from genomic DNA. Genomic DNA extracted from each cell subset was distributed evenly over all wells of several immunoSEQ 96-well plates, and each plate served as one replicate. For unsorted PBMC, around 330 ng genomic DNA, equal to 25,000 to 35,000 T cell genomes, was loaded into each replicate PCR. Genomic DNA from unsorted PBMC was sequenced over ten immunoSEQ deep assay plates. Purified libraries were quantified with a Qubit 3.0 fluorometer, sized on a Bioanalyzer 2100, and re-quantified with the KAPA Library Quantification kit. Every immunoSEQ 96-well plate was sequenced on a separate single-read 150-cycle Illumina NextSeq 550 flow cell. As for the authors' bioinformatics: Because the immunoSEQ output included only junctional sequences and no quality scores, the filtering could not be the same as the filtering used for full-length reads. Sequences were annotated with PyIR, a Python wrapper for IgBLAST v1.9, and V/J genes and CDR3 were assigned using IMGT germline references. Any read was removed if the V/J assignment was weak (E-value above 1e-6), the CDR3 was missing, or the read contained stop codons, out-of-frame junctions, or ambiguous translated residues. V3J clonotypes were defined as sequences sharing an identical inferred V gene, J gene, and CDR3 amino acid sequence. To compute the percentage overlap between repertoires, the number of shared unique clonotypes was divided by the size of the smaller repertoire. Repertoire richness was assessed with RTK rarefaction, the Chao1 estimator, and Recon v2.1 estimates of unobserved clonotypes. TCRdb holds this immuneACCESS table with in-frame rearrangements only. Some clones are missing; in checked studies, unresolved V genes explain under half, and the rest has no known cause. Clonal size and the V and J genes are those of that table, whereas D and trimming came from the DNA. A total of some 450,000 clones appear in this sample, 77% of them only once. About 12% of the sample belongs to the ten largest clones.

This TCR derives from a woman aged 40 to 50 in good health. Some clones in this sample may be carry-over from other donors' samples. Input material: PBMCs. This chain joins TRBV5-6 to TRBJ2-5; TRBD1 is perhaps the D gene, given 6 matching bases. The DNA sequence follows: TGTGCCAGCAGTCGGCCCGACAGGAAAGAGACCCAGTACTTC. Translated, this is CASSRPDRKETQYF.